This T cell receptor beta chain appears in the sequencing data of a study of naive and memory T cell subsets (dated by TCRdb to about 2017). As for the study more broadly: An open-source, UMI-based TCR alpha and beta sequencing pipeline was applied to sorted naive and memory peripheral blood T cell subsets. RNA was DNase-treated and reverse transcribed with TCR constant-region primers, mostly using SuperScript III. IgG serology results and the functional CMV T cell responses were in complete agreement. Broader findings and caveats from the paper: RNA-based TCR counts may be affected by expression changes linked to T cell activation and differentiation. TCR abundance followed a power law whose exponent differed between naive and memory subsets but was consistent across the three individuals. After error correction, only a single occurrence was seen for over 90% of naive TCR sequences, so much steeper abundance distributions were produced than in memory subsets. In both CD4 and CD8 cells, a rise in Gini index and a fall in Shannon and inverse Simpson diversity were observed from naive through CM, EM and EMRA. A clonotype was defined as a single alpha or beta chain sequence rather than as a paired alpha/beta receptor. The repertoire findings for the naive and memory subsets could not be validated against a ground truth because none was available.

TCR alpha and beta chain libraries were amplified separately from the second PCR step onward. The CMV status of each donor was determined by measuring IFNgamma production from CD4+ T cells after fresh PBMCs had been stimulated overnight with CMV viral lysate. CD4 T cells were positively selected using Miltenyi beads, after which CD8 T cells were positively selected from the CD4-negative fraction. Cells were stained for CD3, CD4, CD8, CD45RA, CD27 and a live/dead dye and were sorted on a BD Aria II into four subsets based on CD45RA and CD27. A few healthy volunteers provided blood, and each donor's sample was split into CD4 and CD8 T cells and then further divided into four differentiation subsets. Roughly 120 ml of peripheral blood was collected from each donor, and PBMC were isolated from the blood using Ficoll-Paque PLUS density-gradient centrifugation. Sorted cells were lysed in RLT buffer, after which RNA was extracted using a Qiagen RNeasy kit and stored at -80 degrees C.

The germline V gene supplies CDR1 ENHRY and CDR2 SYGVKD. Trimming at the junction amounts to 3 bases on V and 6 bases on J, and the germline ends lie 18 bases apart. CDR3 length: 15 amino acids, cysteine to phenylalanine. Left in the record is the CDR3 DNA by itself, 45 bases read in frame from the first base. The method was UMI-ligation and nested PCR. The beta constant-region primer was an equimolar mix of two oligonucleotides covering both TRBC1 and TRBC2. A single-stranded oligonucleotide bearing the SP2 primer plus a 12-nucleotide UMI was ligated onto the 3' end of the cDNA by T4 RNA ligase 1. The ligated cDNA went through four rounds of PCR with nested alpha and beta constant-region primers together with the SP2 primer. Incubation of the ligation reaction lasted roughly 19-24 hours at 16 degrees C. To avoid over-amplification, PCR2 was usually performed as a SYBR Green qPCR and halted once a predetermined threshold was reached. Agencourt AMPure XP magnetic beads were used for all purifications after the first. Libraries were quantified by Qubit and checked on a TapeStation, where a main peak was expected near 650 bp. The pooled libraries were sequenced on an Illumina MiSeq using v2 2x251 paired-end kits, which usually yielded roughly 0.95-2.2 million reads per sample. Libraries were pooled at about 3.7 nM per sample, and about 4.5-7% PhiX was added to improve cluster recognition. The authors' pipeline ran thus. Using tag matching that tolerated one base-pair mismatch, Decombinator assigned V and J genes to FASTQ reads that had been processed by Demultiplexor. Collapsinator relied on UMIs to fix sequencing errors as well as frequency errors caused by PCR heterogeneity. CDR3Translator translated TCRs and extracted CDR3s from the conserved cysteine to the FGXG phenylalanine, flagging non-productive sequences. Repertoires were subsampled to equal numbers of UMI-defined TCRs before Gini, Shannon entropy and inverse Simpson indices were calculated. Within the linear range, a power law was fitted by maximum likelihood to the distributions of clonotype abundance. For one naive CD8 sample, the pipeline and MIGEC produced similar UMI counts, unique TCR numbers and clonal distributions. Repertoires were searched for 7,322 CMV-associated CDR3 sequences compiled from VDJdb and a published dataset. Using fastp at Q25 and MiXCR, TCRdb reprocessed the public reads and kept productive beta chains. Here each entry gathers all rows of one CDR3 protein and keeps the most common genes and DNA. The V and J calls and clone size are TCRdb's, not the authors'. The sample table holds about 21,000 distinct CDR3 sequences, of which about 10% were seen once. The ten top clones hold around 18% of the sample.

About this clonotype itself: Its specific antigen is unknown. Base qualities are missing; no much larger clone stands one base away.

This sequence originates from a human donor in good health. The chain is encoded by TRBV10-3 joined to TRBJ2-7; the D gene is perhaps TRBD1, on 6 matching bases. Sequencing input: central memory CD8+ T cells from blood. The cell subset or site label for this specimen denotes: central memory, CD45RA- CD27+. The DNA reads TGTGCCATCAGTGATCTGGTGAACAGGGATTCCGAGCAGTACTTC. This translates into CAISDLVNRDSEQYF.